This is a list of T cell receptor beta chains from one sample in a study of radiotherapy plus CTLA-4 blockade in lung cancer. The method was immunoSEQ multiplex PCR; TCRdb's version includes in-frame clones alone and lacks a portion of them. This sample yields tens of thousands of clones, of which approximately 84% are seen a single time; approximately 0.77% belongs to the top ten. The sequencing used peripheral blood, collected from a patient treated with radiotherapy plus ipilimumab. These receptor sequences come from a human donor with non-small cell lung cancer who had stable disease on radiotherapy plus ipilimumab. Both conserved end residues are part of each CDR3. D genes are given only for firm matches. Clone size is stated in some rows and not others, as once, few, many or a class when expanded.

d_gene	v_gene	abundance	j_gene	CDR3nt	CDR3aa
.	TRBV18	.	TRBJ2-7	TGTGCCAGCTCACCATCAATAGTCGAGCAGTACTTC	CASSPSIVEQYF
TRBD1	TRBV7-8	.	TRBJ1-6	TGTGCCAGCAGCTTAGTAGCGGGACAGGGTAATTCACCCCTCCACTTT	CASSLVAGQGNSPLHF
.	TRBV18	.	TRBJ1-6	TGTGCCAGCTCGAAGATGGATAATTCACCCCTCCACTTT	CASSKMDNSPLHF
TRBD2	TRBV11-1	.	TRBJ2-1	TGTGCCAGCAGCTTAGGCGGGGGGGGCAATGAGCAGTTCTTC	CASSLGGGGNEQFF
.	TRBV7-6	.	TRBJ2-5	TGTGCCAGCAGCGTATCAGAGACCCAGTACTTC	CASSVSETQYF
TRBD1	TRBV2	.	TRBJ2-7	TGTGCCAGCAACGGACAGGGGACCTACGAGCAGTACTTC	CASNGQGTYEQYF
.	TRBV6-1	.	TRBJ2-7	TGTGCCAGCAGTGACACCCAGGGCCACTACGAGCAGTACTTC	CASSDTQGHYEQYF
TRBD1	TRBV5-1	.	TRBJ2-7	TGCGCCAGCAGGCCGAATCCCGGGACAGGGACCTACGAGCAGTACTTC	CASRPNPGTGTYEQYF
.	TRBV11-3	.	TRBJ1-3	TGTGCCAGCAGCTCGGGGCCGTCTGGAAACACCATATATTTT	CASSSGPSGNTIYF
.	TRBV9	once	TRBJ2-2	TGTGCCAGCAGCGCCAGTACCGGGGAGCTGTTTTTT	CASSASTGELFF
.	TRBV7-3	.	TRBJ2-3	TGTGCCAGCAGCTTACCGGGGGGCACCCCTAGCACAGATACGCAGTATTTT	CASSLPGGTPSTDTQYF
.	TRBV5-1	.	TRBJ2-1	TGCGCCAGCAGCTTGGGGACAGACAATGAGCAGTTCTTC	CASSLGTDNEQFF
TRBD2	TRBV19	.	TRBJ2-7	TGTGCCAGTAGTATTTCGCTGGCGGGAGCCGAGCAGTACTTC	CASSISLAGAEQYF
.	TRBV1	.	TRBJ2-3	TGCACCAGCAGCCCCCACGGGAGGCGGGCAGATACGCAGTATTTT	CTSSPHGRRADTQYF
TRBD1	TRBV2	.	TRBJ1-5	TGTGCCAAACGGGACAGGGGCAATCAGCCCCAGCATTTT	CAKRDRGNQPQHF
.	TRBV6-5	.	TRBJ2-5	TGTGCCAGCAGCCTCGGGGAGACCCAGTACTTC	CASSLGETQYF
.	TRBV29-1	.	TRBJ2-4	TGCAGCGTTGAGGGAGATGCGGGCAAAAACATTCAGTACTTC	CSVEGDAGKNIQYF
.	TRBV5-1	once	TRBJ2-3	TGCGCCAGCAACCAAGGGGGGGCCACAGATACGCAGTATTTT	CASNQGGATDTQYF
.	TRBV11-2	.	TRBJ2-3	TGTGCCAGCAGCCTTACTCGACGGAAAACTAGCACAGATACGCAGTATTTT	CASSLTRRKTSTDTQYF
TRBD1	TRBV5-1	.	TRBJ2-7	TGCGCCAGCAGCTTAACCCCGGGACAGGGGGCCTACGAGCAGTACTTC	CASSLTPGQGAYEQYF
TRBD2	TRBV11-2	.	TRBJ2-3	TGTGCCAGCAGCTTAGGTCTAGCGGGCCACACAGATACGCAGTATTTT	CASSLGLAGHTDTQYF
TRBD1	TRBV6-1	few	TRBJ2-3	TGTGCCAGCAGTTCCGGGACAGGCCTTGGTACGCAGTATTTT	CASSSGTGLGTQYF
.	TRBV7-3	.	TRBJ2-7	TGTGCCAGCAGCCCCAACCAGGGCTACGAGCAGTACTTC	CASSPNQGYEQYF
.	TRBV7-8	.	TRBJ1-1	TGTGCCAGCAGCTTTGACAGTATGACTGAAGCTTTCTTT	CASSFDSMTEAFF
.	TRBV30	few	TRBJ1-3	TGTGCCTGGGCCATGCAGGGAACGGGAGGAAACACCATATATTTT	CAWAMQGTGGNTIYF
TRBD2	TRBV19	.	TRBJ2-1	TGTGCCAGTATTAATAAGGGACTAGCGGGGTTGCCCTCCTACAATGAGCAGTTCTTC	CASINKGLAGLPSYNEQFF
TRBD2	TRBV27	.	TRBJ2-3	TGTGCCAGCAGTCGTCAAACGACTAGCGGGGGTAGCACAGATACGCAGTATTTT	CASSRQTTSGGSTDTQYF
TRBD2	TRBV5-6	.	TRBJ2-3	TGTGCCAGCAGCATCAGAGCGGGAGATACAGATACGCAGTATTTT	CASSIRAGDTDTQYF
.	TRBV28	.	TRBJ1-2	TGTGCCAGCAGCCAACTTTCTACACACAATAACTATGGCTACACCTTC	CASSQLSTHNNYGYTF
.	TRBV28	once	TRBJ2-7	TGTGCCAGCAGGACTACAGGGCCCTACGAGCAGTACTTC	CASRTTGPYEQYF
.	TRBV9	few	TRBJ2-7	TGTGCCAGCAGCGGGCCCTACGAGCAGTACTTC	CASSGPYEQYF
.	TRBV10-2	.	TRBJ2-1	TGCGCCAGCAGTGAGGACACTAGCTCCTACAATGAGCAGTTCTTC	CASSEDTSSYNEQFF
.	TRBV2	.	TRBJ1-1	TGTGCCAGCACCCAGGACCTTAACACTGAAGCTTTCTTT	CASTQDLNTEAFF
.	TRBV5-1	.	TRBJ2-2	TGCGCCAGCAGCTTGCCAGGGGCCCTAAGGACCGGGGAGCTGTTTTTT	CASSLPGALRTGELFF
TRBD2	TRBV6-4	.	TRBJ2-7	TGTGCCAGCAGTGACCCCTCGGCTAGCGGGAGGAGCGGGTACGAGCAGTACTTC	CASSDPSASGRSGYEQYF
TRBD2	TRBV9	.	TRBJ2-1	TGTGCCAGCAGCGTAGACGGGACTAGCGGGAGAAAGTACAATGAGCAGTTCTTC	CASSVDGTSGRKYNEQFF
TRBD1	TRBV30	.	TRBJ1-6	TGTGCCTGGAGTTATCCCGGGACAGGGCCGCGAGGGCCCCTCCACTTT	CAWSYPGTGPRGPLHF
.	TRBV19	.	TRBJ2-6	TGTGCCAGTAGTATGACACTCTCTGGGGCCAACGTCCTGACTTTC	CASSMTLSGANVLTF
TRBD2	TRBV30	.	TRBJ2-1	TGTGCCTGGAGTGGCGGTAGCGGGAGCAAGGGGTCCTACAATGAGCAGTTCTTC	CAWSGGSGSKGSYNEQFF
.	TRBV10-3	.	TRBJ2-7	TGTGCCATCAGTGAGACGAACAGGAGGACCTACGAGCAGTACTTC	CAISETNRRTYEQYF
.	TRBV30	.	TRBJ1-6	TGTGCCTGGATTAACCGGATGGGTGGGGGCTTTTCACCCCTCCACTTT	CAWINRMGGGFSPLHF